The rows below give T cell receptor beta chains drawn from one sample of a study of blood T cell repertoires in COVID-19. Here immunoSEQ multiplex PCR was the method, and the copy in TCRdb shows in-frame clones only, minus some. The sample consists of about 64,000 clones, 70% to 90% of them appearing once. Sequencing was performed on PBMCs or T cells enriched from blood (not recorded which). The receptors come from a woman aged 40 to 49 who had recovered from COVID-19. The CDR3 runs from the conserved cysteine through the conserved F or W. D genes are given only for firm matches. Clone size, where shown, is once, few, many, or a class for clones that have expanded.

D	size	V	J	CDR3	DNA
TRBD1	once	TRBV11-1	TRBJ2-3	CASTQGQGFTDTQYF	TGTGCCAGCACCCAGGGACAGGGCTTCACAGATACGCAGTATTTT
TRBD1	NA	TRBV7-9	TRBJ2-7	CASSYSGQGPYEQYF	TGTGCCAGCAGCTATTCGGGACAGGGACCCTACGAGCAGTACTTC
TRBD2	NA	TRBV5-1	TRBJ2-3	CASSLAKTSGGASTDTQYF	TGCGCCAGCAGCTTGGCCAAGACTAGCGGGGGGGCATCCACAGATACGCAGTATTTT
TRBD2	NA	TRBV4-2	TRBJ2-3	CASSHHLGTSGGVSTDTQYF	TGTGCCAGCAGCCACCATCTTGGGACTAGCGGGGGTGTTAGCACAGATACGCAGTATTTT
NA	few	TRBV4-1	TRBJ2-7	CASSQEGGYEQYF	TGCGCCAGCAGCCAAGAGGGGGGCTACGAGCAGTACTTC
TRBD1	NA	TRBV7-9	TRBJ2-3	CASSGGQGISTDTQYF	TGTGCCAGCAGCGGGGGACAGGGAATAAGCACAGATACGCAGTATTTT
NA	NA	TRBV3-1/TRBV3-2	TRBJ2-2	CASSQGNHLGAGELFF	TGTGCCAGCAGCCAAGGCAACCACCTAGGGGCCGGGGAGCTGTTTTTT
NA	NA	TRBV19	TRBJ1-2	CASSIGAVTYGYTF	TGTGCCAGTAGTATTGGGGCGGTGACCTATGGCTACACCTTC
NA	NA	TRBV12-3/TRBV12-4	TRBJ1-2	CASTPSGNYGYTF	TGTGCCAGCACCCCGTCCGGGAACTATGGCTACACCTTC
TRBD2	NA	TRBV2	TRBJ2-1	CASSENGGSGGHKLF	TGTGCCAGCAGTGAAAACGGCGGTAGCGGGGGGCATAAACTCTTC
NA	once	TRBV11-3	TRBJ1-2	CASSLTPLVNYGYTF	TGTGCCAGCAGCTTAACCCCACTAGTTAACTATGGCTACACCTTC
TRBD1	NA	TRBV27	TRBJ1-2	CASSSYRDRNYNYGYTF	TGTGCCAGCAGTTCCTACCGGGACAGAAATTACAACTATGGCTACACCTTC
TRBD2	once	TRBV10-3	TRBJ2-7	CAITKGSGGTYEQYF	TGTGCCATCACTAAGGGGAGCGGGGGGACCTACGAGCAGTACTTC
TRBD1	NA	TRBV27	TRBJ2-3	CASSPRQGSDTQYF	TGTGCCAGCAGTCCCCGACAGGGATCGGATACGCAGTATTTT
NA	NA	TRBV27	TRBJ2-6	CASTSGEANVLTF	TGTGCCAGCACCTCAGGGGAGGCCAACGTCCTGACTTTC
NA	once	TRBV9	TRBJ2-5	CASSVGGVYQETQYF	TGTGCCAGCAGCGTAGGCGGGGTGTACCAAGAGACCCAGTACTTC
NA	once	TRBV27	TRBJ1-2	CASSWGENYGYTF	TGTGCCAGCAGTTGGGGGGAGAACTATGGCTACACCTTC
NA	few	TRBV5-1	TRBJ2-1	CASSLRDSSYNEQFF	TGCGCCAGCAGCTTGCGGGACTCTTCCTACAATGAGCAGTTCTTC
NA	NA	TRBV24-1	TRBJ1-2	CATSHDSSYGYTF	TGTGCCACCAGTCACGACAGTTCCTATGGCTACACCTTC
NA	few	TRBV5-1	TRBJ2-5	CASCGDGGIGETQYF	TGCGCCAGCTGCGGAGACGGAGGGATTGGAGAGACCCAGTACTTC
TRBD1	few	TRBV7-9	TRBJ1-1	CASSSLRGLNTEAFF	TGTGCCAGCAGCTCCCTCAGGGGGCTGAACACTGAAGCTTTCTTT
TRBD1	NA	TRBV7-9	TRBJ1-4	CASSPTGMSANEKLFF	TGTGCCAGCAGCCCGACAGGGATGAGCGCTAATGAAAAACTGTTTTTT
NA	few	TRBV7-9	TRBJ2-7	CASSSSTRRYEQYF	TGTGCCAGCAGCTCCTCGACACGCCGCTACGAGCAGTACTTC
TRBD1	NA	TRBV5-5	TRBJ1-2	CASSLGQGGGYTF	TGTGCCAGCAGCTTGGGACAGGGAGGTGGCTACACCTTC
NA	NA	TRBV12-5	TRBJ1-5	CASGLVLDLNSNQPQHF	TGTGCTAGTGGTTTGGTACTTGATCTAAATAGCAATCAGCCCCAGCATTTT
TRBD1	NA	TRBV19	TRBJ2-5	CASSIGQGGPETQYF	TGTGCCAGTAGTATTGGACAGGGGGGGCCAGAGACCCAGTACTTC